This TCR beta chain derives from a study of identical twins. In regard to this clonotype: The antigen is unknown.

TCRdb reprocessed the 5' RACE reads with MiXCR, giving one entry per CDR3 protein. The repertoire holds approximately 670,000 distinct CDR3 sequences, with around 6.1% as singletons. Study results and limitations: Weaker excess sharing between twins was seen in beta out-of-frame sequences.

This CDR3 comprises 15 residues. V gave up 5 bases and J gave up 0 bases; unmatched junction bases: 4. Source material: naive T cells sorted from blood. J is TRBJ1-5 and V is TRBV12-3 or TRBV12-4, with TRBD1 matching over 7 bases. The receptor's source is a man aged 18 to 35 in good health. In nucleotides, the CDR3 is TGTGCCAGCAGTAACAGGGGCTCTAGCAATCAGCCCCAGCATTTT. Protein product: CASSNRGSSNQPQHF.